This entry lists 26 T cell receptor beta chains sequenced from one sample in a study of T cells in narcolepsy. The repertoire was sequenced with immunoSEQ multiplex PCR; TCRdb's copy has only in-frame clones and lacks some. Of tens of thousands of clones detected, 70% to 90% appear once; the ten largest clones hold about 1.3%. Sequencing was performed on CD45RA- memory CD4+ T cells from PBMCs. The receptors shown here come from a human donor with narcolepsy.

The chain uses TRBV10-3 and TRBJ1-5; D remains ambiguous. Trimming cost V 10 bases and J 8 bases, with 15 bases left between them. Germline V lookup: CDR1 ENHRY, CDR2 SYGVKD. The length of the CDR3 is 12 residues. CDR3: CATLRPGEPQHF. The CDR3 nucleotides are TGTGCCACCCTGAGGCCTGGGGAGCCCCAGCATTTT.

V and J are TRBV28 and TRBJ1-4; tentatively, D is TRBD1 (6 bases). Trimming pared 2 bases from V and 8 bases from J, leaving 15 bases between. CDR1 is MDHEN and CDR2 is SYDVKM in the germline V gene. The CDR3 contains 15 residues. The CDR3 protein is CASSLLAGVGEKLFF. The DNA of the CDR3 is TGTGCCAGCAGTTTACTGGCAGGGGTAGGCGAAAAACTGTTTTTT.

Only one count was recorded for this clone. The chain is built from TRBV6-1 and TRBJ2-7; D may match TRBD1 or TRBD2 (6 bases each). Trimming shortened V by 3 bases and J by 6 bases, and 15 bases separated the two germline ends. This CDR3 is built from 14 residues. CDR1 and CDR2 (germline): MNHNS, SASEGT. In DNA form, the CDR3 reads TGTGCCAGCAGTGATCCCTTTAGGGGGGTCGAGCAGTACTTC. Protein product: CASSDPFRGVEQYF.

The sample holds one count of this clone. The rearrangement joins TRBV7-2 to TRBJ1-1, with D maybe TRBD1 (6 bases). Germline lookup yields CDR1 SGHTA and CDR2 FQGNSA. V lost 1 base and J lost 10, with 10 bases in between. The CDR3 consists of 12 residues. CDR3 DNA sequence: TGTGCCAGCAGCTTAGGTACAGGGACAGCTTTCTTT. This encodes CASSLGTGTAFF.

Here the CDR3 reads CASSPGWGLDTQYF. The DNA of the CDR3 is TGTGCCAGCAGCCCCGGCTGGGGCTTAGATACGCAGTATTTT. The rearrangement links TRBV5-6 to TRBJ2-3; D perhaps matches TRBD1 (5 bases). CDR3 size: 14 residues. The germline gives CDR1 SGHDT, CDR2 YYEEEE. Trimming pared 4 bases from V and 5 bases from J, leaving 14 bases between.

The chain carries TRBV4-3 and TRBJ1-4; D possibly corresponds to TRBD1 (5 bases). This CDR3 region has 12 residues. Per the germline V gene, CDR1 is LGHNA and CDR2 is YSLEER. Between the trimmed V and J ends, which lost 1 base and 11 bases, there was a span of 8 bases. CDR3 sequence (DNA): TGCGCCAGCAGCCAAGCGGAGGGGAAACTGTTTTTT. Its translation is CASSQAEGKLFF.

The rearrangement links TRBV2 to TRBJ2-2, with D possibly matching TRBD2 (6 bases). With 8 bases removed from V and 0 bases from J, the gap between germline ends came to 10 bases. The CDR3 extends over 14 amino acids. Germline CDR1 and CDR2: SNHLY and FYNNEI. The CDR3 coding sequence is TGTGCCAGCGGACGGACTACGAACACCGGGGAGCTGTTTTTT. This translates into CASGRTTNTGELFF.

The rearrangement joins TRBV5-4 to TRBJ1-2; D is undetermined. V dropped 0 bases and J dropped 3 bases, with 12 bases sitting between them. The CDR3 extends over 15 amino acids. Germline V gene data show CDR1 as SGHNT and CDR2 as YYREEE (reference sequence). CDR3: CASSLAASRDYGYTF. The CDR3, as DNA: TGTGCCAGCAGCTTGGCGGCTTCAAGGGACTATGGCTACACCTTC.

V and J are TRBV18 and TRBJ1-6, with D maybe TRBD1 (6 bases). CDR1 is KGHSH and CDR2 is LQKENI in the germline V gene. There are 16 residues in the CDR3. The V and J ends lost 6 bases and 7 bases respectively, with 19 bases between them. The CDR3 sequence: CASSPGRGPINSPLHF. The CDR3 coding sequence is TGTGCCAGCTCCCCGGGTCGGGGGCCGATCAATTCACCCCTCCACTTT.

This chain joins TRBV27 and TRBJ2-7; possibly TRBD2 for D (7 bases). This CDR3 spans 15 amino acids. The germline V and J ends were trimmed by 3 bases and 1 base, with 13 bases remaining between them. CDR1 and CDR2 from the germline V gene are MNHEY and SMNVEV (reference sequence). As DNA, the CDR3 is TGTGCCAGCAGTTTGGGAGGGACACCTTCCTACGAGCAGTACTTC. Its protein is CASSLGGTPSYEQYF.

This sequence joins TRBV7-2 and TRBJ2-5; TRBD2 matches 14 bases. The CDR3 has 14 amino acids. Trimming took 5 bases from V and 5 from J; bases not matched to a gene: 1. Germline-derived CDR1 and CDR2 are SGHTA and FQGNSA. CDR3 loop: CASSRTSGRETQYF. The CDR3 DNA reads as TGTGCCAGCAGCAGGACTAGCGGGAGGGAGACCCAGTACTTC. Supplemented by reference TRBV7-2 and TRBJ2-5, the full variable domain reads GAGVSQSPSNKVTEKGKDVELRCDPISGHTALYWYRQSLGQGLEFLIYFQGNSAPDKSGLPSDRFSAERTGGSVSTLTIQRTQQEDSAVYLCASSRTSGRETQYFGPGTRLLVL.

The V gene is TRBV7-9, the J gene TRBJ1-2; tentatively, D is TRBD1 (5 bases). CDR1 is SEHNR and CDR2 is FQNEAQ in the germline V gene (reference sequence). Between the trimmed V and J ends, which lost 3 bases and 6 bases, there was a span of 14 bases. The CDR3 is 14 amino acids. CDR3 nucleotides: TGTGCCAGCAGCTTCAGGGAGACAGACCATGGCTACACCTTC. It yields the protein CASSFRETDHGYTF.

CDR3 sequence: CASSLGSRLAAGELFF. CDR3 nucleotides: TGTGCCAGCAGTTTGGGCTCGCGTTTGGCGGCCGGGGAGCTGTTTTTT. The chain uses TRBV28 and TRBJ2-2; no reliable D call. The CDR3 spans 16 residues. Germline V gene data show CDR1 as MDHEN and CDR2 as SYDVKM. Trimming stripped 3 bases from V and 6 bases from J, with 17 bases between.

The rearrangement links TRBV5-6 to TRBJ1-1; 7 nucleotides line up with TRBD1. With V trimmed by 2 bases and J by 3 bases, 13 bases remained unmatched. The CDR3 runs to 17 residues. Germline V gene sequence: CDR1 SGHDT, CDR2 YYEEEE. The DNA for the CDR3 is TGTGCCAGCAGCTTAGACAGGGCTTACGACATGGACACTGAAGCTTTCTTT. It translates to CASSLDRAYDMDTEAFF.

This chain uses TRBV5-6 with TRBJ1-1; TRBD1 matches at 7 bases. The CDR3 spans 12 residues. Per germline, CDR1 SGHDT and CDR2 YYEEEE. J lost 9 bases, V lost 5 bases, and 7 bases had no gene match. CDR3 bases: TGTGCCAGCAGTCAATACAGGGGACAAGCTTTCTTT. Protein: CASSQYRGQAFF. Combining the CDR3 with reference TRBV5-6 and TRBJ1-1 gives the whole variable domain DAGVTQSPTHLIKTRGQQVTLRCSPKSGHDTVSWYQQALGQGPQFIFQYYEEEERQRGNFPDRFSGHQFPNYSSELNVNALLLGDSALYLCASSQYRGQAFFGQGTRLTVV.

This chain joins TRBV5-1 and TRBJ2-5; D remains unclear. Germline loops: CDR1 SGHRS, CDR2 YFSETQ. The length of the CDR3 is 12 residues. The germline V and J ends were trimmed by 4 bases and 5 bases, with 9 bases remaining between them. The CDR3 DNA is TGCGCCAGCAGCCCCTATGGGGAGACCCAGTACTTC. This codes for CASSPYGETQYF.

The rearrangement links TRBV28 to TRBJ2-7, with TRBD2 matching over 7 bases. CDR1 is MDHEN and CDR2 is SYDVKM in the germline V gene. This CDR3 is built from 14 residues. J gave up 5 bases and V 4 bases, and 8 bases lay outside the gene matches. CDR3 nucleotides: TGTGCCAGCAGTTCCCCTAGTGGGAGGGACGAGCAGTACTTC. This codes for CASSSPSGRDEQYF.

The sample holds a few counts of this clone. CDR3 DNA sequence: TGTGCCAGCAGTGAAGAGGGTCAGCCCCAGCATTTT. It encodes CASSEEGQPQHF. The V call is TRBV25-1, the J call TRBJ1-5, with D uncertain. V lost 2 bases to trimming and J lost 6 bases, with 5 bases between them. The germline V gene has CDR1 MGHDK and CDR2 SYGVNS. This CDR3 region has 12 residues.

The chain has TRBV7-9 and TRBJ1-3, with TRBD1 matching over 7 bases. V lost 1 base and J lost 0; bases outside the gene matches: 6. The CDR3 runs 17 residues. Germline V gene lookup returns CDR1 SEHNR and CDR2 FQNEAQ (reference sequence). DNA for the CDR3: TGTGCCAGCAGCTTAGTCTGGGACAGAAGCTCTGGAAACACCATATATTTT. Its translation is CASSLVWDRSSGNTIYF.

CDR3 DNA sequence: TGTGCCAGCAGTGCAATAAAGGGACAGGGACAAAGTGCCTACGAGCAGTACTTC. Its protein is CASSAIKGQGQSAYEQYF. This chain links TRBV6-1 with TRBJ2-7; 9 nucleotides agree with TRBD1. The CDR3 is 18 residues long. V was pared by 4 bases and J by 2 bases, with 15 bases of the junction left unmatched. Looked up from germline, CDR1 is MNHNS and CDR2 is SASEGT.

This clone was found a few times. This rearrangement joins TRBV5-1 to TRBJ1-2, with 9 bases lining up with TRBD1. The length of the CDR3 is 15 residues. The germline V gene has CDR1 SGHRS and CDR2 YFSETQ. Germline trimming cut 5 bases from V and 1 base from J; bases unmatched to any gene: 6. Here the CDR3 reads CASRETGGGNYGYTF. CDR3 DNA sequence: TGCGCCAGCAGAGAAACAGGGGGCGGTAACTATGGCTACACCTTC.

Notes on this clone: Other DNA sequences in the same sample also yield this CDR3. V and J are TRBV4-3 and TRBJ2-5; D gene uncertain. CDR3 length: 13 residues. V lost 1 base and J lost 5, with 8 bases in between. In germline, CDR1 is LGHNA, CDR2 YSLEER. The CDR3 DNA reads TGCGCCAGCAGCCAAGGACAATCGGAGACCCAGTACTTC. This encodes CASSQGQSETQYF.

This chain uses TRBV28 with TRBJ2-7, with D maybe TRBD1 (7 bases). The CDR3 runs to 13 residues. V shed 7 bases and J shed 10 bases, with 20 bases lying between them. Germline CDR1 MDHEN, CDR2 SYDVKM. The CDR3 is CASTSGGGIVQYF. The CDR3 nucleotides read TGTGCCAGCACCTCTGGAGGGGGCATCGTCCAGTACTTC.

The chain employs TRBV19 and TRBJ2-7; tentatively, D is TRBD1 (5 bases). This CDR3 has 13 amino acids. Germline values: CDR1 LNHDA, CDR2 SQIVND (reference sequence). Trimming took off 2 bases at V and 3 bases at J, with 8 bases between the two ends. This CDR3 reads CASSISTVYEQYF. The CDR3 region has the DNA TGTGCCAGTAGTATATCGACAGTCTACGAGCAGTACTTC.

This clone was detected only a few times. The chain couples TRBV2 to TRBJ2-3; 8 nucleotides align to TRBD2. This CDR3 region has 15 residues. CDR1 and CDR2 (germline): SNHLY, FYNNEI. V lost 7 bases and J lost 5; bases outside the gene matches: 11. This CDR3 reads CASNIPKAGVDTQYF. DNA for the CDR3: TGTGCCAGCAACATACCGAAAGCGGGAGTAGATACGCAGTATTTT.

The J gene is TRBJ2-7, the V gene TRBV2; the match to TRBD2 covers 9 bases. The CDR3 length is 15 residues. Looked up from germline, CDR1 is SNHLY and CDR2 is FYNNEI. Germline trimming cut 4 bases from V and 7 bases from J; bases unmatched to any gene: 11. CDR3 DNA: TGTGCCAGCAGTGCCTTGAGACTAGCGGTGGGGGAGCAGTACTTC. Residues: CASSALRLAVGEQYF.